The present entry profiles one T cell receptor beta chain with its context. This sample's TCRbeta library carried unique molecular identifier barcodes. TCRdb analysed the PCR reads with MiXCR anew, one entry per CDR3 protein. The sample contains about 640,000 distinct CDR3 sequences, over 10% of which appear only once. CDR1 and CDR2 from the germline V gene are MDHEN and SYDVKM. V gave up 4 bases and J gave up 0 bases; unmatched junction bases: 11. The CDR3 consists of 18 residues. The data were obtained in a study of T-cell reconstitution after alpha-beta-depleted transplantation in children. V gene TRBV28 combines with J gene TRBJ2-3; 9 bases fit TRBD2. The specimen was PBMCs, mostly from graft donor cells, collected 360 days after TCRalphabeta/CD19-depleted stem cell transplant. The receptor comes from a male patient under 18 who had a stem cell transplant for acute myeloid leukemia, so the T cells may come from the graft donor. CDR3 nucleotide sequence: TGTGCCAGCAGTTCTCCAGGACTAGCGCTCGCTAGCACAGATACGCAGTATTTT. Protein product: CASSSPGLALASTDTQYF.